This record covers a single T cell receptor (beta chain). Authors' data handling: Using reference gene primer amplification, nucleated cell counts were estimated. Assay used: immunoSEQ multiplex PCR; TCRdb lists only in-frame clones, some missing. From that table come the V and J calls and clone size; the DNA was used to work out D and trimming. The table records about 200,000 clones, roughly 81% of them present only once. The CDR3 loop spans 13 amino acids. The V gene's germline CDR1 is SQVTM and CDR2 ANQGSEA. The germline V and J ends were trimmed by 7 bases and 0 bases, with 10 bases remaining between them. This entry is derived from a study of blood T cell repertoires in COVID-19. Study background: Specimens from acute and convalescent COVID-19 originated in the United States, Italy and Spain. Sample material is recorded as cDNA or gDNA derived from T cells, B-cell-depleted T cells, or PBMCs.

The clonotype originates from a woman at least 80 years old with acute or convalescent COVID-19. The rearrangement uses TRBV29-1 and TRBJ1-3; weak D call: TRBD1 (5 bases). Material for sequencing was peripheral blood. As DNA, the CDR3 is TGCAGCGCGGGACTCAACTCTGGAAACACCATATATTTT. Translation: CSAGLNSGNTIYF.